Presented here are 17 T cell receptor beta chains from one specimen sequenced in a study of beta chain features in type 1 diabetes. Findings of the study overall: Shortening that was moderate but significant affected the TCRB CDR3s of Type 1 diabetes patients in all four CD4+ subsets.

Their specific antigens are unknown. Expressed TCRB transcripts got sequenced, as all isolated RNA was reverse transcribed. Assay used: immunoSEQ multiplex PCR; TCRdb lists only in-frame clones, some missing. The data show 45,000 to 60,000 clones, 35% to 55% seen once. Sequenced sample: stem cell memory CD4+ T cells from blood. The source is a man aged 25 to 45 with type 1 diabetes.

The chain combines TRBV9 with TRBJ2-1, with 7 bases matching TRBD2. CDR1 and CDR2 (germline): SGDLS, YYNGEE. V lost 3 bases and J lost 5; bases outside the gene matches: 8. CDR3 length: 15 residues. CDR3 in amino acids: CASSGLAGVHNEQFF. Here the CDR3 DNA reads TGTGCCAGCAGCGGATTAGCGGGCGTACACAATGAGCAGTTCTTC.

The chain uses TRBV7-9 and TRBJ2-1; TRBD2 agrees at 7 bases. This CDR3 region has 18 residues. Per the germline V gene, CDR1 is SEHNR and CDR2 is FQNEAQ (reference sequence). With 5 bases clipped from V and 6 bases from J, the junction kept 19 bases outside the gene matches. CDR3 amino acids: CASSPPRTWEGRGNEQFF. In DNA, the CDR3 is TGTGCCAGCAGCCCCCCACGGACGTGGGAGGGCCGGGGCAATGAGCAGTTCTTC.

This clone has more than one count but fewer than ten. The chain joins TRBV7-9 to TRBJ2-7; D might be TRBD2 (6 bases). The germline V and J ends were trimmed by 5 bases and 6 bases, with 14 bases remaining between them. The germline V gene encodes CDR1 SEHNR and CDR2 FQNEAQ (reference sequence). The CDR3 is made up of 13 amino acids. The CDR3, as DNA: TGTGCCAGCAGCGTCCGGGACTCACCCGAGCAGTACTTC. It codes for CASSVRDSPEQYF.

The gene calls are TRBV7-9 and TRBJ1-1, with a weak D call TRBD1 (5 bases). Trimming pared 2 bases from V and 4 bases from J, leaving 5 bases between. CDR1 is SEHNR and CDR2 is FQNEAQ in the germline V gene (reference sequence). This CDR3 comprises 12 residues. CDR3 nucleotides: TGTGCCAGCAGCTTAAGGGGCACTGAAGCTTTCTTT. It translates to CASSLRGTEAFF.

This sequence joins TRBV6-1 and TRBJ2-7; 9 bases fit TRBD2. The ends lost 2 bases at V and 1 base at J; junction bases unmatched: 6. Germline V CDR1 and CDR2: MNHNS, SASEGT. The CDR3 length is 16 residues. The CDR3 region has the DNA TGTGCCAGCAGTGAATGGGGGCTAGCGGGATCCTACGAGCAGTACTTC. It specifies CASSEWGLAGSYEQYF.

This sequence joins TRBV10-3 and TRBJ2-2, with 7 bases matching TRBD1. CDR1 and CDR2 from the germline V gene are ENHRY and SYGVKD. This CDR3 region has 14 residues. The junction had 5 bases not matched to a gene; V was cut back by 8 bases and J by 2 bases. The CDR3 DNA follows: TGTGCCATCGGACGGGACAGTAACACCGGGGAGCTGTTTTTT. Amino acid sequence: CAIGRDSNTGELFF.

The CDR3 loop reads CASSQNPGLAGGHAYEQYF. DNA for the CDR3: TGCGCCAGCAGCCAAAACCCCGGGCTAGCGGGAGGGCACGCCTACGAGCAGTACTTC. The chain has TRBV4-1 and TRBJ2-7; 12 bases are a match to TRBD2. The CDR3 has 19 amino acids. Trimming cost V 2 bases and J 2 bases; bases outside gene matches: 13. Per the germline V gene, CDR1 is MGHRA and CDR2 is YSYEKL.

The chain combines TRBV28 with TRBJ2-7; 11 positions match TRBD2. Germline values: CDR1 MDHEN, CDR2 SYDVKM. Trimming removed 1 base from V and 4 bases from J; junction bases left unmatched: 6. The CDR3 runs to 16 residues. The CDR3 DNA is TGTGCCAGCAGTTTATTGACTAGCGGGGCACCATACGAGCAGTACTTC. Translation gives CASSLLTSGAPYEQYF.

The DNA for the CDR3 is TGTGCCAGCAGTGGGGCCTGGGGACAGGGTGAAGGGACTGAAGCTTTCTTT. Its translation: CASSGAWGQGEGTEAFF. This chain links TRBV6-1 with TRBJ1-1, with 9 bases lining up with TRBD1. Germline lookup yields CDR1 MNHNS and CDR2 SASEGT. Trimming removed 4 bases from V and 5 bases from J; junction bases left unmatched: 14. There are 17 residues in the CDR3.

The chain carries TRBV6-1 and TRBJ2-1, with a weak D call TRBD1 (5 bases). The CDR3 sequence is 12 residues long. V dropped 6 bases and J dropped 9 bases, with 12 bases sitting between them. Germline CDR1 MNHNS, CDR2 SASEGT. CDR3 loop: CASSQTVSEQFF. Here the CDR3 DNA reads TGTGCCAGCAGCCAGACAGTATCTGAGCAGTTCTTC.

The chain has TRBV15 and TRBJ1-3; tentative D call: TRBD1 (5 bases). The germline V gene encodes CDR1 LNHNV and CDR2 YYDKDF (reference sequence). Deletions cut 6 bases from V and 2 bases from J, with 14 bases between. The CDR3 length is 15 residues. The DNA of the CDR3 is TGTGCCACCAGAAACGTCGGGGGGACTGGAAACACCATATATTTT. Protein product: CATRNVGGTGNTIYF. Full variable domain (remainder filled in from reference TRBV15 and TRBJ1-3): DAMVIQNPRYQVTQFGKPVTLSCSQTLNHNVMYWYQQKSSQAPKLLFHYYDKDFNNEADTPDNFQSRRPNTSFCFLDIRSPGLGDTAMYLCATRNVGGTGNTIYFGEGSWLTVV.

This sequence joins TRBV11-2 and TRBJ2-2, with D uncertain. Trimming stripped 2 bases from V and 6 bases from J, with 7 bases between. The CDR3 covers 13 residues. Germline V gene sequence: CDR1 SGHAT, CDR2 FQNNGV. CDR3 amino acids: CASSLQLSGELFF. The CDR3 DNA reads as TGTGCCAGCAGCTTACAGTTATCCGGGGAGCTGTTTTTT.

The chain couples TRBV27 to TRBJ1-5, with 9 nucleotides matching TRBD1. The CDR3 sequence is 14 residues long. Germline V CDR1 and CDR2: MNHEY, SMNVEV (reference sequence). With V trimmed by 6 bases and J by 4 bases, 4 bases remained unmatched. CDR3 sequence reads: CASSPDRGNQPQHF. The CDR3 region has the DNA TGTGCCAGCAGCCCCGACAGGGGGAATCAGCCCCAGCATTTT.

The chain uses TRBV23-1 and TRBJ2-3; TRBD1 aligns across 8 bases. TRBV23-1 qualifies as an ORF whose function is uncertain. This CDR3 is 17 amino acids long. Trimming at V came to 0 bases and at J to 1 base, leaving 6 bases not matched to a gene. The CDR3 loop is CASSQSTGQGRTDTQYF. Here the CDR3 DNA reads TGCGCCAGCAGTCAATCTACTGGACAGGGCCGCACAGATACGCAGTATTTT.

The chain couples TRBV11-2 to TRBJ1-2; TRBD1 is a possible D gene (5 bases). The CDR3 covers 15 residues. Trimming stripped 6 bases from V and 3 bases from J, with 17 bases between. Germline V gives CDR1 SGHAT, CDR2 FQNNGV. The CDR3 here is CASRRVGGDDYGYTF. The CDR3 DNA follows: TGTGCCAGCAGGCGGGTGGGAGGGGACGACTATGGCTACACCTTC.

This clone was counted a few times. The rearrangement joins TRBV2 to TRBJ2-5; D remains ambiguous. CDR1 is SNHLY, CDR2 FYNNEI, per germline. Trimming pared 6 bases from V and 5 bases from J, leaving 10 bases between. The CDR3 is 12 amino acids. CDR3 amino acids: CASRQARETQYF. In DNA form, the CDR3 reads TGTGCCAGCAGACAAGCGCGGGAGACCCAGTACTTC.

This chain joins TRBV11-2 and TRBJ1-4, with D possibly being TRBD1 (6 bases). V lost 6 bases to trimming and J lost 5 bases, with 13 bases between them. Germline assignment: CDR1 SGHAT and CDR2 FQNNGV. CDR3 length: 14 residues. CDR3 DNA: TGTGCCAGCAGGGGGCAGGGGATAAATGAAAAACTGTTTTTT. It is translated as CASRGQGINEKLFF. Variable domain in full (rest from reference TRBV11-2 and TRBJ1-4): EAGVAQSPRYKIIEKRQSVAFWCNPISGHATLYWYQQILGQGPKLLIQFQNNGVVDDSQLPKDRFSAERLKGVDSTLKIQPAKLEDSAVYLCASRGQGINEKLFFGSGTQLSVL.